Presented here are 14 T cell receptor beta chains from one specimen sequenced in a study of low-dose radiotherapy and immunotherapy resistance in tumors. As for time point: after trial treatment. Treatment reported: LDRT plus nivolumab, ipilimumab, low-dose cyclophosphamide and aspirin (RACIN trial). TRAV and TRBV primers primed cDNA for both TCRalpha and TCRbeta. Amplification of TCRs used a constant-region primer and V-primer adapter for about 20 PCR cycles. A single record per CDR3 protein comes from TCRdb applying MiXCR to the reads. The sample contains around 80,000 distinct CDR3 sequences, less than 20% of which appear only once. The sample here was PBMCs, taken after low-dose radiotherapy plus immunotherapy. All receptors come from a male donor with prostate cancer.

In regard to this clonotype: A single base is all that separates this from a far larger clone, so a read error is likely. This chain joins TRBV12-2 and TRBJ2-1; the D call in the table, TRBD1, was not verified against the DNA. TRBV12-2 has pseudogene status. The CDR3 contains 16 residues. CDR3 sequence: CASRLATPGTNYEQFF. The CDR3 nucleotides read TGTGCAAGTCGCTTAGCGACTCCGGGGACCAACTACGAGCAGTTCTTC.

The sample holds many counts of this clonotype. J is TRBJ1-1 and V is TRBV6-1, with D perhaps matching TRBD1 (5 bases). The V end lost 2 bases, the J end lost 11 bases, and 18 bases lay between the germline ends. The V gene's germline CDR1 is MNHNS and CDR2 SASEGT. CDR3 size: 14 residues. CDR3 region: CASSELPSGPGAFF. DNA for the CDR3: TGTGCCAGCAGTGAACTCCCCTCGGGACCGGGGGCTTTCTTT.

A word on this clonotype: This likely reflects a read error, since a far larger clone is one base away. V usage is TRBV2 and J usage is TRBJ2-3; TRBD2 might be the D (5 bases). Trimming took 6 bases from V and 2 from J, leaving 30 bases between them. The CDR3 extends over 20 amino acids. CDR1 is SNHLY and CDR2 is FYNNEI in the germline V gene. CDR3 sequence reads: CASSRSTGIAGSGVTDTQYF. The DNA for the CDR3 is TGTGCCAGCAGCAGATCTACCGGGATCGCTGGGAGTGGGGTCACAGATACGCAGTATTTT. Full variable domain (remainder filled in from reference TRBV2 and TRBJ2-3): EPEVTQTPSHQVTQMGQEVILRCVPISNHLYFYWYRQILGQKVEFLVSFYNNEISEKSEIFDDQFSVERPDGSNFTLKIRSTKLEDSAMYFCASSRSTGIAGSGVTDTQYFGPGTRLTVL.

This clonotype was detected ten times or more. The gene calls are TRBV27 and TRBJ2-2; 10 bases align to TRBD1. After removal of 6 bases from V and 6 bases from J, the junction contained 7 bases not matched to a gene. Germline V gene sequence: CDR1 MNHEY, CDR2 SMNVEV (reference sequence). This CDR3 contains 15 residues. DNA of the CDR3: TGTGCCAGCAGCTCCGGGACAGGGGTGGCCGGGGAGCTGTTTTTT. Translating it yields CASSSGTGVAGELFF.

Many counts were recorded for this clonotype. V gene TRBV28 combines with J gene TRBJ2-1, with 12 bases identical to TRBD1. CDR1 is MDHEN and CDR2 is SYDVKM in the germline V gene. V trimming: 11 bases; J trimming: 7 bases; junction bases outside the gene matches: 3. CDR3 length equals 12 residues. The CDR3 protein is CAWGQGANEQFF. The CDR3, as DNA: TGTGCCTGGGGACAGGGGGCAAATGAGCAGTTCTTC.

This clonotype was detected a few times. The chain joins TRBV19 to TRBJ2-1; 7 bases map to TRBD2. Germline lookup yields CDR1 LNHDA and CDR2 SQIVND (reference sequence). The CDR3 contains 15 residues. Germline trimming cut 3 bases from V and 6 bases from J; bases unmatched to any gene: 8. CDR3 nucleotides: TGTGCCAGTAGTATCTCGGGGGGATCAATCAATGAGCAGTTCTTC. Protein sequence: CASSISGGSINEQFF.

This clonotype was counted at least ten times. V is TRBV15 and J is TRBJ2-5, with 9 bases lining up with TRBD1. J gave up 4 bases and V 2 bases, and 2 bases lay outside the gene matches. The CDR3 has 14 residues. CDR1 and CDR2 (germline): LNHNV, YYDKDF (reference sequence). The CDR3: CATSRTGGGETQYF. CDR3 nucleotides: TGTGCCACCAGCAGAACAGGGGGCGGAGAGACCCAGTACTTC.

This clonotype occurred many times. The rearrangement uses TRBV20-1 and TRBJ1-1; D gene unclear. Germline CDR1 and CDR2: DFQATT and SNEGSKA (reference sequence). This CDR3 spans 11 amino acids. The CDR3 region is CSFLRNTEAFF. CDR3 nucleotides: TGCAGCTTTTTACGGAACACTGAAGCTTTCTTT.

Many counts were recorded for this clonotype. The chain uses TRBV24-1 and TRBJ1-5; D not resolved. Between the trimmed V and J ends, which lost 2 bases and 0 bases, there was a span of 13 bases. CDR1 KGHDR and CDR2 SFDVKD come from the germline V gene. There are 17 residues in the CDR3. The chain's CDR3 is CATSDSSAEYSNQPQHF. The CDR3 region has the DNA TGTGCCACCAGTGATTCGTCGGCAGAGTATAGCAATCAGCCCCAGCATTTT.

Many counts were recorded for this clonotype. The chain links TRBV4-2 to TRBJ1-6, with D unresolved. CDR1 and CDR2 from the germline V gene are LGHNA and YNFKEQ. The CDR3 extends over 14 amino acids. V lost 1 base and J 7 bases, leaving 8 bases between the germline ends. CDR3 sequence (DNA): TGTGCCAGCAGCCAAGGTCTAGAGAATTCACCCCTCCACTTT. Protein product: CASSQGLENSPLHF.

In the case of this clonotype: It differs at one base from a far larger clone, so likely a read error. The V gene is TRBV9, the J gene TRBJ2-5; D may be TRBD1 (6 bases). V dropped 2 bases and J dropped 11 bases, with 19 bases sitting between them. The CDR3 consists of 14 residues. CDR1 SGDLS and CDR2 YYNGEE come from the germline V gene. The CDR3 coding sequence is TGTGCCAGCAGCGTGACAGGTGGTTATTCGGAGCAGTACTTC. It is translated as CASSVTGGYSEQYF. Together with reference TRBV9 and TRBJ2-5, the CDR3 gives the full variable domain: DSGVTQTPKHLITATGQRVTLRCSPRSGDLSVYWYQQSLDQGLQFLIQYYNGEERAKGNILERFSAQQFPDLHSELNLSSLELGDSALYFCASSVTGGYSEQYFGPGTRLLVL.

V usage is TRBV5-4 and J usage is TRBJ2-5; D gene ambiguous. Trimming stripped 4 bases from V and 4 bases from J, with 11 bases between. Germline CDR1 SGHNT, CDR2 YYREEE (reference sequence). The CDR3 has 13 amino acids. The CDR3 here is CASSLVGRETQYF. CDR3 sequence (DNA): TGTGCCAGCAGCCTAGTCGGTAGAGAGACCCAGTACTTC.

This clonotype has a count of ten or more. The chain combines TRBV7-8 with TRBJ1-2, with a tentative D call TRBD1 (6 bases). Germline V gene sequence: CDR1 SGHVS, CDR2 FQNEAQ. Trimming took off 4 bases at V and 3 bases at J, with 21 bases between the two ends. The CDR3 length is 17 residues. CDR3 coding DNA: TGTGCCAGCAGCTCCGACACCTACAGGGAGGGTGACTATGGCTACACCTTC. This sequence encodes CASSSDTYREGDYGYTF.

The chain uses TRBV27 and TRBJ1-4; D is ambiguous. The ends were cut back, 6 bases at V and 2 bases at J, with 10 bases in the middle. CDR3 length: 14 amino acids. Germline V gene data show CDR1 as MNHEY and CDR2 as SMNVEV (reference sequence). For the CDR3, the DNA is TGTGCCAGCAGCCCGCTCGGGACTAATGAAAAACTGTTTTTT. This encodes CASSPLGTNEKLFF.